Listed here are 22 T cell receptor beta chains from one sample, sequenced in a study of T cell repertoires in cytomegalovirus infection. TCRdb reprocessed the reads via MiXCR and lists one record per CDR3 protein. The table records 400,000 to 550,000 distinct CDR3 sequences, about 11% of them present only once. Sequencing was done on a sample of PBMCs. The receptors come from a human donor in good health (CMV status not recorded). Some clones in this sample may be carry-over from other donors' samples.

The sample holds a few counts of this clonotype. This sequence joins TRBV11-1 and TRBJ2-1; 7 nucleotides line up with TRBD2. Trimming removed 1 base from V and 5 bases from J; junction bases left unmatched: 8. Germline values: CDR1 SGHAT, CDR2 FQDESV (reference sequence). The CDR3 extends over 16 amino acids. The CDR3 protein is CASSLGGWGRDNEQFF. In nucleotides, the CDR3 is TGTGCCAGCAGCTTAGGAGGTTGGGGGAGGGACAATGAGCAGTTCTTC.

Here the CDR3 reads CASALASSYNEQFF. CDR3 coding DNA: TGTGCCAGCGCCCTAGCGAGCTCCTACAATGAGCAGTTCTTC. V is TRBV19 and J is TRBJ2-1; TRBD2 might be the D (6 bases). The germline V gene has CDR1 LNHDA and CDR2 SQIVND (reference sequence). The germline V and J ends were trimmed by 9 bases and 0 bases, with 12 bases remaining between them. This CDR3 has 14 residues.

This clonotype has at least ten counts. The chain combines TRBV15 with TRBJ2-5; the match to TRBD2 covers 10 bases. The germline V gene has CDR1 LNHNV and CDR2 YYDKDF (reference sequence). This CDR3 has 20 amino acids. Unmatched junction bases numbered 18, after V lost 4 bases and J lost 1 base. CDR3 region: CATSKPFTRRTSGTQETQYF. CDR3 nucleotide sequence: TGTGCCACCAGCAAACCCTTTACCCGCCGGACTAGCGGTACCCAAGAGACCCAGTACTTC. The full variable domain, completed using reference TRBV15 and TRBJ2-5, is DAMVIQNPRYQVTQFGKPVTLSCSQTLNHNVMYWYQQKSSQAPKLLFHYYDKDFNNEADTPDNFQSRRPNTSFCFLDIRSPGLGDTAMYLCATSKPFTRRTSGTQETQYFGPGTRLLVL.

The CDR3 nucleotides are TGTGCCAGCATCGTAATATCTGGCAGCAATCAGCCCCAGCATTTT. Its translation: CASIVISGSNQPQHF. The rearrangement joins TRBV6-6 to TRBJ1-5; no reliable D call. Trimming cost V 7 bases and J 1 base, with 14 bases left between them. Per the germline V gene, CDR1 is MNHNY and CDR2 is SVGAGI (reference sequence). The CDR3 has 15 amino acids.

In this sample, this clonotype turned up a few times. The chain employs TRBV15 and TRBJ1-2, with D perhaps TRBD1 (5 bases). Germline values: CDR1 LNHNV, CDR2 YYDKDF (reference sequence). The CDR3 contains 15 residues. Deletions cut 1 base from V and 1 base from J, with 10 bases between. This CDR3 reads CATSRGGQRNYGYTF. The DNA for the CDR3 is TGTGCCACCAGCAGAGGTGGACAACGTAACTATGGCTACACCTTC.

Only a few counts were recorded for this clonotype. V is TRBV28 and J is TRBJ2-1; D unclear. CDR1 is MDHEN and CDR2 is SYDVKM in the germline V gene. The length of the CDR3 is 15 residues. Trimming took off 3 bases at V and 0 bases at J, with 9 bases between the two ends. The CDR3 DNA follows: TGTGCCAGCAGTTTGCGGTTTAGCTCCTACAATGAGCAGTTCTTC. It encodes CASSLRFSSYNEQFF. Full variable domain (rest looked up from reference TRBV28 and TRBJ2-1): DVKVTQSSRYLVKRTGEKVFLECVQDMDHENMFWYRQDPGLGLRLIYFSYDVKMKEKGDIPEGYSVSREKKERFSLILESASTNQTSMYLCASSLRFSSYNEQFFGPGTRLTVL.

This clonotype was observed a few times. J is TRBJ2-1 and V is TRBV20-1; D might be TRBD1 (5 bases). The CDR3 consists of 12 residues. The ends were cut back, 3 bases at V and 6 bases at J, with 9 bases in the middle. The germline gives CDR1 DFQATT, CDR2 SNEGSKA (reference sequence). The CDR3 reads CSASPRGNEQFF. The CDR3 bases are TGCAGTGCTAGCCCTAGGGGCAATGAGCAGTTCTTC.

This clonotype has a count of ten or more. The chain has TRBV20-1 and TRBJ2-3; D unresolved. Germline V CDR1 and CDR2: DFQATT, SNEGSKA (reference sequence). The V and J ends lost 2 bases and 2 bases respectively, with 8 bases between them. The CDR3 sequence is 13 residues long. This CDR3 is CSARKDTTDTQYF. The CDR3 DNA reads TGCAGTGCTAGAAAAGACACCACAGATACGCAGTATTTT.

This clonotype was seen many times. V is TRBV25-1 and J is TRBJ1-2; D is possibly TRBD1 (6 bases). The germline gives CDR1 MGHDK, CDR2 SYGVNS. The CDR3 has 14 residues. Trimming took off 6 bases at V and 6 bases at J, with 17 bases between the two ends. The CDR3 sequence: CASSSWGGANGYTF. The CDR3 bases are TGTGCCAGCAGCTCATGGGGGGGCGCAAATGGCTACACCTTC.

This clonotype was recorded many times. This chain's CDR3 is CASSYSGRGNSPLHF. The CDR3 bases are TGTGCCAGCAGTTACTCGGGCAGGGGTAATTCACCCCTCCACTTT. This chain connects TRBV6-5 to TRBJ1-6; D perhaps matches TRBD1 (6 bases). Germline lookup yields CDR1 MNHEY and CDR2 SVGAGI. This CDR3 is 15 amino acids long. V was clipped by 0 bases and J by 6 bases, with 9 bases between them.

In this sample, this clonotype turned up many times. This chain connects TRBV9 to TRBJ1-1; D ambiguous. Trimming pared 0 bases from V and 8 bases from J, leaving 11 bases between. This CDR3 spans 13 amino acids. Germline V CDR1 and CDR2: SGDLS, YYNGEE. The chain's CDR3 is CASSVVKGGEAFF. Written as DNA, the CDR3 is TGTGCCAGCAGCGTAGTAAAGGGCGGAGAAGCTTTCTTT.

There are many counts of this clonotype. This sequence joins TRBV2 and TRBJ2-1; 8 positions agree with TRBD2. The CDR3 extends over 16 amino acids. Germline V gene lookup returns CDR1 SNHLY and CDR2 FYNNEI. V shed 7 bases, J shed 0 bases, and the junction held 8 bases outside the gene matches. Here the CDR3 reads CASTPGSGSSYNEQFF. CDR3 DNA sequence: TGTGCCAGCACCCCGGGAAGCGGGAGCTCCTACAATGAGCAGTTCTTC.

This clonotype was recorded at least ten times. V and J are TRBV7-2 and TRBJ2-7; no definite D call. Germline V CDR1 and CDR2: SGHTA, FQGNSA. With 1 base removed from V and 1 base from J, the gap between germline ends came to 2 bases. This CDR3 comprises 12 residues. CDR3 residues: CASSLVSYEQYF. The CDR3 nucleotides are TGTGCCAGCAGCTTAGTATCCTACGAGCAGTACTTC.

At least ten counts were recorded for this clonotype. This chain links TRBV7-2 with TRBJ2-5; 11 bases agree with TRBD1. The CDR3 totals 14 residues. V shed 5 bases, J shed 7 bases, and the junction held 6 bases outside the gene matches. Germline assignment: CDR1 SGHTA and CDR2 FQGNSA. The CDR3 region is CASSPGQGASTQYF. CDR3 sequence (DNA): TGTGCCAGCAGCCCAGGACAGGGGGCGTCGACCCAGTACTTC.

The rearrangement uses TRBV18 and TRBJ1-1; 8 nucleotides align to TRBD1. CDR3 size: 15 residues. J was trimmed by 3 bases and V by 5 bases; bases with no gene match: 8. Germline V lookup: CDR1 KGHSH, CDR2 LQKENI. CDR3 sequence: CASSLQGVRDTEAFF. The CDR3, as DNA: TGTGCCAGCTCATTACAGGGGGTGCGAGACACTGAAGCTTTCTTT.

This clonotype was picked up a small number of times. The chain's CDR3 is CSARDLAESSYNSPLHF. CDR3 in DNA: TGCAGTGCTAGAGATCTGGCAGAGAGCTCCTATAATTCACCCCTCCACTTT. J is TRBJ1-6 and V is TRBV20-1; no clear D. CDR1 is DFQATT, CDR2 SNEGSKA, per germline (reference sequence). V was trimmed by 0 bases and J by 0 bases, leaving 12 bases between them. The CDR3 sequence is 17 residues long.

This chain joins TRBV6-7 and TRBJ2-2, with D hard to call. TRBV6-7 qualifies as an ORF whose function is uncertain. The CDR3 sequence is 16 residues long. Between the trimmed V and J ends, which lost 1 base and 4 bases, there was a span of 13 bases. In DNA, the CDR3 is TGTGCCAGCAGTTACTTCCGGGCCGTGGGCACCGGGGAGCTGTTTTTT. This encodes CASSYFRAVGTGELFF.

This clonotype was observed at least ten times. V usage is TRBV6-2 or TRBV6-3 and J usage is TRBJ1-1; 7 bases agree with TRBD1. This CDR3 spans 11 amino acids. The germline V gene encodes CDR1 MNHEY and CDR2 SVGEGT. The V gene end was trimmed by 6 bases and the J gene end by 6 bases; junction bases not matched to a gene: 1. Written as DNA, the CDR3 is TGTGCCAGCAGGAGGGGGCCTGAAGCTTTCTTT. It encodes CASRRGPEAFF.

This clonotype has at least ten counts. The V call is TRBV5-1, the J call TRBJ2-7, with 8 bases identical to TRBD1. Trimming at V came to 4 bases and at J to 6 bases, leaving 3 bases not matched to a gene. Looked up from germline, CDR1 is SGHRS and CDR2 is YFSETQ. This CDR3 is 12 amino acids long. The CDR3 region is CASSLGQGEQYF. The CDR3 nucleotides read TGCGCCAGCAGCCTTGGACAGGGCGAGCAGTACTTC.

In this sample, this clonotype turned up a few times. The chain carries TRBV5-5 and TRBJ1-1, with D possibly matching TRBD1 (5 bases). From germline, CDR1 is SGHKS and CDR2 YYEKEE (reference sequence). V shed 5 bases and J shed 6 bases, with 11 bases lying between them. The CDR3 extends over 12 amino acids. The CDR3 spells CASSHQGAEAFF. The CDR3 nucleotides read TGTGCCAGCAGTCATCAGGGCGCTGAAGCTTTCTTT.

This clonotype was seen at least ten times. The J gene is TRBJ2-2, the V gene TRBV12-3 or TRBV12-4; unclear D gene. CDR3 length: 14 residues. V was trimmed by 3 bases and J by 2 bases, leaving 7 bases between them. The CDR3 loop reads CASSLFSNTGELFF. The CDR3, as DNA: TGTGCCAGCAGTTTGTTCTCAAACACCGGGGAGCTGTTTTTT.

This clonotype was counted ten times or more. The rearrangement links TRBV6-2 or TRBV6-3 to TRBJ2-7; TRBD1 matches at 10 bases. Germline CDR1 is MNHEY and CDR2 is SVGEGT. V was pared by 4 bases and J by 3 bases, with 6 bases of the junction left unmatched. The CDR3 has 15 residues. CDR3 sequence: CASSLAGTGDYEQYF. CDR3 nucleotides: TGTGCCAGCAGTTTAGCCGGGACAGGGGACTACGAGCAGTACTTC.